One sample yielded the 14 T cell receptor beta chains listed below, sequenced in a study of radiotherapy plus CTLA-4 blockade in lung cancer. Clones were read by immunoSEQ multiplex PCR, and TCRdb kept only the in-frame ones, dropping some. The data show about 41,000 clones, approximately 79% seen once. The sequencing used peripheral blood, collected from a patient treated with radiotherapy plus ipilimumab. Receptor source: a human donor with non-small cell lung cancer who had stable disease on radiotherapy plus ipilimumab.

This sequence joins TRBV7-2 and TRBJ1-5; TRBD1 matches 9 bases. J was trimmed by 6 bases and V by 4 bases; bases with no gene match: 19. CDR1 and CDR2 (germline): SGHTA, FQGNSA. The CDR3 covers 19 residues. CDR3 amino acids: CASSSRFTPGQGMSQPQHF. CDR3 nucleotide sequence: TGTGCCAGCAGCTCACGATTTACTCCGGGACAGGGAATGAGTCAGCCCCAGCATTTT. Looking up the rest from reference TRBV7-2 and TRBJ1-5 gives the full variable domain: GAGVSQSPSNKVTEKGKDVELRCDPISGHTALYWYRQSLGQGLEFLIYFQGNSAPDKSGLPSDRFSAERTGGSVSTLTIQRTQQEDSAVYLCASSSRFTPGQGMSQPQHFGDGTRLSIL.

This clone was observed a few times. The chain combines TRBV6-5 with TRBJ1-6; D not certain. V was clipped by 4 bases and J by 3 bases, with 13 bases between them. Germline CDR1 reads MNHEY; CDR2 reads SVGAGI. The CDR3 has 16 residues. The DNA of the CDR3 is TGTGCCAGCAGTTCCTACCACGGGAGCTATAATTCACCCCTCCACTTT. Amino acids: CASSSYHGSYNSPLHF.

V gene TRBV5-4 combines with J gene TRBJ1-4; possibly TRBD1 for D (6 bases). CDR3 length: 15 residues. V lost 2 bases and J 5 bases, leaving 13 bases between the germline ends. In germline, CDR1 is SGHNT, CDR2 YYREEE (reference sequence). The CDR3 region is CASSLGGRQNEKLFF. In nucleotides, the CDR3 is TGTGCCAGCAGCTTAGGGGGACGGCAAAATGAAAAACTGTTTTTT.

This clone is a singleton in its sample. The chain couples TRBV28 to TRBJ1-1, with a weak D call TRBD1 (6 bases). Trimming took 6 bases from V and 2 from J, leaving 16 bases between them. The germline CDR1 and CDR2 sequences are MDHEN and SYDVKM. This CDR3 spans 15 amino acids. For the CDR3, the DNA is TGTGCCAGCAGAACGGGGGCGGGCAGTAACACTGAAGCTTTCTTT. This sequence encodes CASRTGAGSNTEAFF.

The chain combines TRBV5-6 with TRBJ1-4; TRBD1 matches 9 bases. Germline V CDR1 and CDR2: SGHDT, YYEEEE. Losses at the gene ends were 2 bases for V and 7 bases for J; bases not matched to a gene: 3. The CDR3 sequence is 14 residues long. The CDR3 loop is CASSFGTGTEKLFF. In DNA form, the CDR3 reads TGTGCCAGCAGCTTCGGGACAGGGACTGAAAAACTGTTTTTT.

V and J are TRBV28 and TRBJ1-2; 11 bases agree with TRBD1. V shed 4 bases and J 8 bases; nucleotides not matched to a gene: 6. The germline V gene has CDR1 MDHEN and CDR2 SYDVKM. The CDR3 consists of 14 residues. The CDR3 spells CASSSGQGAGGYTF. The DNA for the CDR3 is TGTGCCAGCAGTTCAGGACAGGGGGCAGGAGGCTACACCTTC.

This rearrangement joins TRBV28 to TRBJ1-4; D uncertain. V shed 8 bases and J shed 4 bases, with 11 bases lying between them. This CDR3 spans 13 amino acids. From germline, CDR1 is MDHEN and CDR2 SYDVKM. The chain's CDR3 is CASGGGFNEKLFF. DNA for the CDR3: TGTGCCAGCGGTGGCGGTTTTAATGAAAAACTGTTTTTT.

The V gene is TRBV7-2, the J gene TRBJ2-7; D gene ambiguous. V was shortened by 2 bases and J by 6 bases, with 11 bases between the two germline ends. The CDR3 loop spans 13 amino acids. Germline V lookup: CDR1 SGHTA, CDR2 FQGNSA. The chain's CDR3 is CASSLTAAREQYF. In nucleotides, the CDR3 is TGTGCCAGCAGCTTAACGGCAGCGCGCGAGCAGTACTTC.

The V and J genes are TRBV27 and TRBJ1-4, with a possible D match to TRBD1 (6 bases). V was pared by 4 bases and J by 7 bases, with 13 bases between. Germline lookup yields CDR1 MNHEY and CDR2 SMNVEV (reference sequence). The CDR3 has 14 residues. The CDR3 DNA reads as TGTGCCAGCAGTTCTCAGGGGATGGCTGAAAAACTGTTTTTT. This sequence encodes CASSSQGMAEKLFF.

The CDR3 loop reads CASSLLGAARAYGYTF. The DNA of the CDR3 is TGTGCCAGCAGTTTATTGGGGGCAGCAAGGGCTTATGGCTACACCTTC. This chain connects TRBV28 to TRBJ1-2; the D gene is possibly TRBD1 (6 bases). V was shortened by 1 base and J by 5 bases, with 17 bases between the two germline ends. CDR3 length equals 16 residues. The germline V gene encodes CDR1 MDHEN and CDR2 SYDVKM.

V usage is TRBV2 and J usage is TRBJ2-7; tentatively, D is TRBD2 (5 bases). The CDR3 length is 14 residues. V shed 6 bases and J shed 2 bases, with 14 bases lying between them. Germline assignment: CDR1 SNHLY and CDR2 FYNNEI. CDR3 sequence: CASSPGTRPYEQYF. The DNA of the CDR3 is TGTGCCAGCAGCCCGGGAACCCGTCCCTACGAGCAGTACTTC.

V usage is TRBV9 and J usage is TRBJ1-1, with 7 positions matching TRBD1. Germline-derived CDR1 and CDR2 are SGDLS and YYNGEE. The CDR3 is 16 amino acids. V shed 2 bases and J 0 bases; nucleotides not matched to a gene: 7. CDR3 sequence: CASSVGTALMNTEAFF. DNA of the CDR3: TGTGCCAGCAGCGTTGGGACAGCCTTAATGAACACTGAAGCTTTCTTT.

The chain uses TRBV19 and TRBJ1-2, with TRBD1 as a possible D gene (5 bases). The CDR3 length is 17 residues. With 6 bases removed from V and 2 bases from J, the gap between germline ends came to 22 bases. The germline CDR1 and CDR2 sequences are LNHDA and SQIVND (reference sequence). CDR3 sequence reads: CASRTLLWQDINYGYTF. The CDR3 nucleotides read TGTGCCAGTAGGACCCTCCTCTGGCAGGACATCAACTATGGCTACACCTTC.

This clone is deemed medium-sized. The chain joins TRBV5-6 to TRBJ1-3, with D perhaps TRBD1 (6 bases). Germline lookup yields CDR1 SGHDT and CDR2 YYEEEE. This CDR3 is built from 16 residues. Trimming pared 1 base from V and 2 bases from J, leaving 13 bases between. DNA for the CDR3: TGTGCCAGCAGCTTGCGGTACAGGGTTGCTGGAAACACCATATATTTT. Amino acids: CASSLRYRVAGNTIYF.